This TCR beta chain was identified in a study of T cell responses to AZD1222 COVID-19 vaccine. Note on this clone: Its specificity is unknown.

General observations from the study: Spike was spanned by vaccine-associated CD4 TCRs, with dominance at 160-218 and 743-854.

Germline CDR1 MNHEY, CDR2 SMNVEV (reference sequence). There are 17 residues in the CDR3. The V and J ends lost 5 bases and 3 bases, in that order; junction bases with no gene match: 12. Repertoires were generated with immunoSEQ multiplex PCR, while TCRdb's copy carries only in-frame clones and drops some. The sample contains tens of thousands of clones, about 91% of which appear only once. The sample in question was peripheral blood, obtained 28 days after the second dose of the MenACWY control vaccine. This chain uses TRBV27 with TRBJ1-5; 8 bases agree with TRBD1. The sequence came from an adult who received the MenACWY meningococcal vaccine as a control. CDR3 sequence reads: CASSPLDRDPSNQPQHF. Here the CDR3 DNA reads TGTGCCAGCAGTCCCCTGGACAGGGACCCTTCCAATCAGCCCCAGCATTTT.